The clone carrying this T cell receptor beta chain was seen only once. Clones were read by immunoSEQ multiplex PCR, and TCRdb kept only the in-frame ones, dropping some. The table has fewer than 350,000 clones, around 88% seen once. Germline CDR1 and CDR2: KGHSH and LQKENI. CDR3 length equals 14 residues. V gave up 3 bases and J gave up 1 base, with 9 bases separating them. The data belong to a study of blood T cell repertoires in COVID-19. Study background: Sample material is recorded as cDNA or gDNA derived from T cells, B-cell-depleted T cells, or PBMCs.

The TCR was taken from a woman aged 25 to 39 who had recovered from COVID-19. Sample: peripheral blood. This chain uses TRBV18 with TRBJ2-5; D perhaps matches TRBD2 (5 bases). As DNA, the CDR3 is TGTGCCAGCTCACCGAGGGAAAGCCAAGAGACCCAGTACTTC. Amino acid sequence: CASSPRESQETQYF.